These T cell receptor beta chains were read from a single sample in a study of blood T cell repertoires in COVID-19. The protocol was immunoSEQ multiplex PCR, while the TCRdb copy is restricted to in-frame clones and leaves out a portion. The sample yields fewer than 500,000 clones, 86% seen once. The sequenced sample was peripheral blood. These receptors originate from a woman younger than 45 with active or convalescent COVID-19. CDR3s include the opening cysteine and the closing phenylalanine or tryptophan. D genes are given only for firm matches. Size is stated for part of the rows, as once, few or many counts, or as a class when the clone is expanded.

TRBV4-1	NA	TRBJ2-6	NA	TGCGCCAGCAGCCAAGATTGGGGGGCTGGGGCCAACGTCCTGACTTTC	CASSQDWGAGANVLTF
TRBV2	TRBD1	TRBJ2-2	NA	TGTGCCAGTATAGGACAGGGTGGGACCGGGGAGCTGTTTTTT	CASIGQGGTGELFF
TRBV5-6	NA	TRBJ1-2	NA	TGTGCCAGCAGCTTGCGTGCGGCGTACAACTATGGCTACACCTTC	CASSLRAAYNYGYTF
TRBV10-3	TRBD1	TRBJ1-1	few	TGTGCCACTAAACCGGGACAGGGCGGCGACACTGAAGCTTTCTTT	CATKPGQGGDTEAFF
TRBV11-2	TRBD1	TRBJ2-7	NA	TGTGCCAGCAGCTTAGGGACAGGGGGCTGGAGCTCCTACGAGCAGTACTTC	CASSLGTGGWSSYEQYF
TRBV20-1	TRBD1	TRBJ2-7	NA	TGCAGTGCTAGTGACAGGGGGCCGGAGTACGAGCAGTACTTC	CSASDRGPEYEQYF
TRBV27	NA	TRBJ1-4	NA	TGTGCCAGCAGTGGGGACATGGGAAATGAAAAACTGTTTTTT	CASSGDMGNEKLFF
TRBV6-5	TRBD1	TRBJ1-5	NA	TGTGCCAGCAGTAAGGGACAGGGGATTCAGCCCCAGCATTTT	CASSKGQGIQPQHF
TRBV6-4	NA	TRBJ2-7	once	TGTGCCAGCAGTGGGGCGACAGGGTTTGTAGCGGGGCCCTACGAGCAGTACTTC	CASSGATGFVAGPYEQYF
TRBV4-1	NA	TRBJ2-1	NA	TGCGCCAGCAGCCAAGGATACAGCAATGAGCAGTTCTTC	CASSQGYSNEQFF
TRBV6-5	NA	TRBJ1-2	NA	TGTGCCAGCATAGATTTCTCTAACTATGGCTACACCTTC	CASIDFSNYGYTF
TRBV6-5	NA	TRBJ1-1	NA	TGTGCCAGCACACCGGGGAAGGGCACTGAAGCTTTCTTT	CASTPGKGTEAFF
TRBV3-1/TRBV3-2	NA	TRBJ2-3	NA	TGTGCCAGCAGCCAACCACATATAGGACAAGAGGAGACAGATACGCAGTATTTT	CASSQPHIGQEETDTQYF
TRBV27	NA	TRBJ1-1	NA	TGTGCCAGCAGTTTAGTGGGGCAGAACACTGAAGCTTTCTTT	CASSLVGQNTEAFF
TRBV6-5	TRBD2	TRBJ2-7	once	TGTGCCAGCAGTTACTCGCCGCGGGGGACCTACGAGCAGTACTTC	CASSYSPRGTYEQYF
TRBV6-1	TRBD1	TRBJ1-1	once	TGTGCCAGCAGTGAACAGGGGGCGCAGTACGATGAAGCTTTCTTT	CASSEQGAQYDEAFF
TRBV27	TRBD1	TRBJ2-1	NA	TGTGCCAGCAGCAGACAGGGGTCTAATGAGCAGTTCTTC	CASSRQGSNEQFF
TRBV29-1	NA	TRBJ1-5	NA	TGCAGCGTTGGCCCAGGTGGGGGCAGTCAGCCCCAGCATTTT	CSVGPGGGSQPQHF
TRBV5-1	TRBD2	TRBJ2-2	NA	TGCGCCAGCAGCTTGGTCGGGGGGGACACCGGGGAGCTGTTTTTT	CASSLVGGDTGELFF
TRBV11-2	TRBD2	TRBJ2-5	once	TGTGCCAGCAGCCGTGATTCCTGGACTAGCGGGTCTCAAGAGACCCAGTACTTC	CASSRDSWTSGSQETQYF
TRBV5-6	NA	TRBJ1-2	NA	TGTGCCAGCAGCGGGCCGGCTTATGGCTACACCTTC	CASSGPAYGYTF
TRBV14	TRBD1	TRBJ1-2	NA	TGTGCCAGCAGCCCCATCGGACAGGTTCGATATGGCTACACCTTC	CASSPIGQVRYGYTF
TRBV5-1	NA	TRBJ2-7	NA	TGCGCCAGCAGCCCTGACAGGTCCTACGAGCAGTACTTC	CASSPDRSYEQYF
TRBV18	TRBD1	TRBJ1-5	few	TGTGCCAGCTCAGCGACAGGGAAGGATCAGCCCCAGCATTTT	CASSATGKDQPQHF
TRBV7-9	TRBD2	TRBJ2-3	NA	TGTGCCAGCAGCTCTAGAGGGACTAGCGGGGGGGCTACGACGCAGTATTTT	CASSSRGTSGGATTQYF
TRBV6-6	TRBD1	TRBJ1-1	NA	TGTGCCAGCAGTCTTGGACAGGGGTTAGAAGCTTTCTTT	CASSLGQGLEAFF
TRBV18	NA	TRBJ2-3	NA	TGTGCCAGCTCACCTAACCGGGTTATTAGCACAGATACGCAGTATTTT	CASSPNRVISTDTQYF
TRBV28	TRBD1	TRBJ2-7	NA	TGTGCCAGCAGTATGACCGGGACAGGGGGCGACTACGAGCAGTACTTC	CASSMTGTGGDYEQYF
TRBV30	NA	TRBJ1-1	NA	TGTGCCTGGAGTCAAATACAGGGCACTGAAGCTTTCTTT	CAWSQIQGTEAFF
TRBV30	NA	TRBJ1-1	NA	TGTGCCTGGAGATCGGAGGAGTACAGTATGGACACTGAAGCTTTCTTT	CAWRSEEYSMDTEAFF
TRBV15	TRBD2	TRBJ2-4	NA	TGTGCCACCAGCAGAGACCGCGCGGGAGGATCCAAAAACATTCAGTACTTC	CATSRDRAGGSKNIQYF
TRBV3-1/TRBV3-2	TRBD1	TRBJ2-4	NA	TGTGCCAGCAGCCAAGTTGGGGGACAGGGGGGCAAAAACATTCAGTACTTC	CASSQVGGQGGKNIQYF
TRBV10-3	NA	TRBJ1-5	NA	TGTGCCATCAGTGAGTCACGGGTTCAGCCCCAGCATTTT	CAISESRVQPQHF
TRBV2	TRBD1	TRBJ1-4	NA	TGTGCCAACAACAGGGGTGAAGGTGAAAAACTGTTTTTT	CANNRGEGEKLFF
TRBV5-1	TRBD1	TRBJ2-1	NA	TGCGCCAGCAGCGTGGCTCGGACAGGGACATACAATGAGCAGTTCTTC	CASSVARTGTYNEQFF
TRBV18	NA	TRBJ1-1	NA	TGTGCCAGCTCACCACCTAGTACTGGTAACACTGAAGCTTTCTTT	CASSPPSTGNTEAFF
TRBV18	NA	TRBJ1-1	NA	TGTGCCAGCTCACCAGGAATCGTCGGCAGGTTACACACTGAAGCTTTCTTT	CASSPGIVGRLHTEAFF